This T cell receptor beta chain was identified during a study of regulatory T cells in long-lasting Graves disease. Notes on the study in general: When disease was persistent, TRBV28, TRBJ1-2 and TRBJ2-5 were the favored segments.

The CDR3 loop spans 15 amino acids. The V gene lost 1 base and the J gene lost 0 bases, with 9 bases spanning the gap. CDR1 is SGHAT, CDR2 FQNNGV, per germline. Through Arm-PCR of CDR3 regions and iRepertoire HTBI primers, TCR beta libraries were built. Authors' processing steps: The samples included 60 to 65 TRBV and more than 12 TRBJ segments. In TCRdb, the multiplex PCR reads were re-called with MiXCR into one record per CDR3 protein. These V and J calls derive from TCRdb rather than the authors' analysis. The sample shows more than 300,000 distinct CDR3 sequences, around a fifth of them seen only once. Time point specified: persistent/refractory GD, antithyroid drugs over 5 years with positive TRAb. PBMCs provided the RNA from which the TCR library was made. This clonotype has a count of ten or more. The target antigen is unknown.

The source was peripheral blood mononuclear cells (PBMCs), collected when the disease was refractory, from a patient treated with antithyroid drugs. The sequence was obtained from a female donor with Graves disease. This chain uses TRBV11-2 with TRBJ1-1; no reliable D call. The CDR3 spells CASSLAPGMNTEAFF. CDR3 bases: TGTGCCAGCAGCTTAGCCCCGGGGATGAACACTGAAGCTTTCTTT.